These T cell receptor beta chains were read from a single sample in a study of blood T cell repertoires in COVID-19. Libraries were prepared by immunoSEQ multiplex PCR; TCRdb keeps only in-frame clonotypes and omits some of them. Seen here are hundreds of thousands of clones, about nine tenths observed once, and the top ten hold approximately 2.9%. The source material was PBMCs or T cells enriched from blood (not recorded which). The receptors were gathered from a woman aged 50 to 60 who had been exposed to COVID-19. The CDR3 runs from the conserved cysteine through the conserved F or W. The D gene is left open where the match is weak. Only some rows state a clone size, as once, few, many or a class for expanded clones.

v_call	d_call	j_call	clone_size	cdr3_aa	cdr3_nt
TRBV28	-	TRBJ2-5	-	CASSFFAEETQYF	TGTGCCAGCAGTTTCTTTGCGGAAGAGACCCAGTACTTC
TRBV28	TRBD1	TRBJ2-7	-	CASLKGQGVSYEQYF	TGTGCCAGCCTAAAGGGGCAGGGGGTATCCTACGAGCAGTACTTC
TRBV6-1	-	TRBJ1-3	-	CASSEGFGGNTIYF	TGTGCCAGCAGTGAAGGTTTCGGTGGAAACACCATATATTTT
TRBV6-2/TRBV6-3	-	TRBJ1-5	-	CASSYSTHNSNQPQHF	TGTGCCAGCAGTTACTCGACACATAATAGCAATCAGCCCCAGCATTTT
TRBV14	-	TRBJ2-1	few	CASSQVGGDEQFF	TGTGCCAGCAGCCAAGTGGGGGGAGATGAGCAGTTCTTC
TRBV5-4	TRBD1	TRBJ1-2	-	CASSSGRDSPVRGYTF	TGTGCCAGCAGCTCAGGAAGGGACAGCCCTGTGCGTGGCTACACCTTC
TRBV28	TRBD1	TRBJ2-6	-	CASRLTGQGAYSGANVLTF	TGTGCCAGCAGACTTACGGGACAGGGGGCCTACTCTGGGGCCAACGTCCTGACTTTC
TRBV19	TRBD2	TRBJ2-2	-	CASSLDSGGNTGELFF	TGTGCCAGTAGTTTGGACAGCGGGGGGAACACCGGGGAGCTGTTTTTT
TRBV28	TRBD2	TRBJ2-3	-	CASSTPLAGTSTDTQYF	TGTGCCAGCAGTACCCCCTTAGCGGGGACCAGCACGGATACGCAGTATTTT
TRBV28	-	TRBJ2-7	-	CASTPGGFPGVDPYEQYF	TGTGCCAGCACCCCCGGCGGATTCCCCGGGGTCGATCCCTACGAGCAGTACTTC
TRBV19	TRBD1	TRBJ1-1	once	CASSIVQGAGEAFF	TGTGCCAGTAGTATAGTACAGGGGGCGGGTGAAGCTTTCTTT
TRBV5-4	TRBD1	TRBJ2-1	-	CASSSMGQSRNNEQFF	TGTGCCAGCAGCTCAATGGGACAGAGCCGAAACAATGAGCAGTTCTTC
TRBV7-9	-	TRBJ2-3	-	CASSPPSAGSQYF	TGTGCCAGCAGCCCCCCCTCGGCGGGGTCGCAGTATTTT
TRBV5-1	TRBD1	TRBJ2-1	-	CASSDMGTGVYNEQFF	TGCGCCAGCAGTGACATGGGGACAGGAGTCTACAATGAGCAGTTCTTC
TRBV2	-	TRBJ2-7	-	CASSESPGSYEQYF	TGTGCCAGCAGTGAGAGTCCGGGTTCCTACGAGCAGTACTTC
TRBV7-2	TRBD2	TRBJ2-3	few	CASNSKAGVRDTQYF	TGTGCCAGCAACTCTAAAGCGGGGGTCAGAGATACGCAGTATTTT
TRBV20-1	-	TRBJ2-7	-	CSASLAGHRDHYEQYF	TGCAGTGCTAGTTTGGCAGGGCACAGAGACCACTACGAGCAGTACTTC
TRBV30	-	TRBJ2-4	-	CALSEGEKRAAKNIQYF	TGTGCCTTGAGTGAAGGGGAAAAGCGTGCAGCCAAAAACATTCAGTACTTC
TRBV14	-	TRBJ1-1	-	CASSQDSGSRNTEAFF	TGTGCCAGCAGCCAAGATTCAGGGTCTCGCAACACTGAAGCTTTCTTT
TRBV29-1	-	TRBJ2-7	-	CSVARTASYEQYF	TGCAGCGTTGCGAGGACAGCCTCCTACGAGCAGTACTTC
TRBV15	TRBD2	TRBJ2-1	-	CATRGGNEQFF	TGTGCCACCAGGGGAGGGAATGAGCAGTTCTTC
TRBV5-8	-	TRBJ1-1	once	CASSLVGVTEAFF	TGTGCCAGCAGCTTGGTAGGGGTCACTGAAGCTTTCTTT
TRBV7-6	TRBD1	TRBJ1-5	-	CASSPEDRVGQPQHF	TGTGCCAGCAGCCCCGAGGACAGGGTCGGTCAGCCCCAGCATTTT
TRBV7-9	-	TRBJ1-2	-	CASSADQGGYTF	TGTGCCAGCAGCGCCGACCAGGGGGGCTACACCTTC
TRBV3-1/TRBV3-2	TRBD2	TRBJ2-3	-	CASRSGGAFGDTQYF	TGTGCCAGCAGGAGCGGGGGGGCGTTTGGAGATACGCAGTATTTT
TRBV6-2/TRBV6-3	-	TRBJ2-7	-	CASSFPRQDYEQYF	TGTGCCAGCAGTTTCCCCCGACAGGACTACGAGCAGTACTTC
TRBV3-1/TRBV3-2	-	TRBJ2-1	once	CASSPKLEGSNEQFF	TGTGCCAGCAGCCCTAAGTTGGAGGGTTCGAATGAGCAGTTCTTC
TRBV5-1	TRBD2	TRBJ2-3	-	CASSLAASGSTDTQYF	TGCGCCAGCAGCTTGGCTGCTAGCGGTTCCACAGATACGCAGTATTTT
TRBV18	-	TRBJ1-1	-	CASSPSGGPNTEAFF	TGTGCCAGCTCACCGTCCGGCGGGCCGAACACTGAAGCTTTCTTT
TRBV19	-	TRBJ2-4	-	CASSITQGRNIQYF	TGTGCCAGTAGTATTACCCAGGGCAGAAACATTCAGTACTTC
TRBV2	-	TRBJ1-1	-	CASNAGPEAFF	TGTGCCAGCAACGCGGGGCCTGAAGCTTTCTTT
TRBV5-1	TRBD2	TRBJ2-1	-	CASSPEILAGDQFF	TGCGCCAGCAGCCCTGAAATACTAGCGGGGGATCAGTTCTTC
TRBV7-9	TRBD1	TRBJ1-5	-	CASSLGQGNDQPQHF	TGTGCCAGCAGCTTAGGACAGGGGAACGATCAGCCCCAGCATTTT
TRBV7-9	TRBD1	TRBJ1-1	-	CASSITGVRPEAFF	TGTGCCAGCAGTATAACAGGGGTCAGGCCTGAAGCTTTCTTT
TRBV27	TRBD2	TRBJ2-5	-	CASSPSGAETQYF	TGTGCCAGCAGTCCTAGCGGGGCAGAGACCCAGTACTTC
TRBV9	TRBD2	TRBJ2-5	-	CASSVEASGGQETQYF	TGTGCCAGCAGCGTAGAGGCTAGCGGGGGCCAAGAGACCCAGTACTTC
TRBV19	-	TRBJ2-1	-	CASSGGVAYNEQFF	TGTGCCAGTAGTGGCGGGGTAGCCTACAATGAGCAGTTCTTC
TRBV6-5	TRBD1	TRBJ1-2	-	CASSSGQGSVVGYTF	TGTGCCAGCAGTTCAGGACAGGGGAGCGTAGTTGGCTACACCTTC
TRBV9	TRBD1	TRBJ1-6	-	CASSVLSGTGGNSPLHF	TGTGCCAGCAGCGTCCTTTCCGGGACAGGGGGCAATTCACCCCTCCACTTT
TRBV19	TRBD1	TRBJ2-1	once	CATKRTGGDYNEQFF	TGTGCCACCAAAAGGACAGGGGGCGACTACAATGAGCAGTTCTTC
TRBV4-1	TRBD1	TRBJ1-5	-	CASSPDRGGHQPQHF	TGCGCCAGCAGCCCCGACAGGGGGGGGCATCAGCCCCAGCATTTT
TRBV4-1	-	TRBJ1-6	-	CASSPGGSLHF	TGCGCCAGCAGCCCCGGAGGGTCCCTCCACTTT
TRBV27	TRBD1	TRBJ1-2	-	CASSPRTGLHYGYTF	TGTGCCAGCAGTCCAAGGACAGGGTTGCACTATGGCTACACCTTC
TRBV7-6	-	TRBJ1-1	-	CASSSRRGGDTEAFF	TGTGCCAGCAGCTCCCGACGGGGAGGGGACACTGAAGCTTTCTTT
TRBV7-2	TRBD1	TRBJ2-2	-	CASSKGQGRTGELFF	TGTGCCAGCAGCAAGGGACAGGGGAGGACCGGGGAGCTGTTTTTT
TRBV2	TRBD2	TRBJ2-3	-	CASSETSGGLDTQYF	TGTGCCAGCAGTGAAACTAGCGGGGGGTTAGATACGCAGTATTTT
TRBV19	TRBD1	TRBJ1-5	-	CASSRGTEINQPQHF	TGTGCCAGTAGTAGGGGGACAGAAATAAATCAGCCCCAGCATTTT
TRBV30	-	TRBJ2-2	-	CAWSVSADNTGELFF	TGTGCCTGGAGTGTATCGGCGGATAACACCGGGGAGCTGTTTTTT
TRBV18	TRBD1	TRBJ2-2	-	CASSPPGRGLTGELFF	TGTGCCAGCTCACCACCGGGCAGGGGGCTTACCGGGGAGCTGTTTTTT
TRBV9	-	TRBJ2-3	-	CASSPAHGTSTDTQYF	TGTGCCAGCAGCCCAGCCCACGGGACAAGCACAGATACGCAGTATTTT
TRBV19	TRBD1	TRBJ1-6	-	CASSGQVSSPLHF	TGTGCCAGTAGCGGACAGGTCAGCTCACCCCTCCACTTT
TRBV5-6	-	TRBJ1-3	-	CASSLRRGNTIYF	TGTGCCAGCAGCTTACGGAGGGGAAACACCATATATTTT
TRBV5-1	-	TRBJ1-2	few	CASSYQDRNYGGYTF	TGCGCCAGCAGCTACCAAGACCGGAACTATGGTGGCTACACCTTC
TRBV3-1/TRBV3-2	-	TRBJ2-7	-	CASSQDVSGSYEQYF	TGTGCCAGCAGCCAAGATGTCTCGGGCTCCTACGAGCAGTACTTC
TRBV12-3/TRBV12-4	-	TRBJ1-1	-	CASGQPNTEAFF	TGTGCCAGCGGACAGCCGAACACTGAAGCTTTCTTT